The 22 T cell receptor beta chains reported below all come from one sample, sequenced in a study of blood T cell repertoires in COVID-19. Here immunoSEQ multiplex PCR was the method, and the copy in TCRdb shows in-frame clones only, minus some. There are some 150,000 clones in the sample; around four fifths occur only once, and 3% lies in the top ten. Sequenced input: peripheral blood. Source of these receptors: a woman aged 40 to 49 with active or convalescent COVID-19.

This sequence joins TRBV29-1 and TRBJ2-7; D may be TRBD2 (5 bases). The V and J ends lost 7 bases and 3 bases respectively, with 13 bases between them. Per the germline V gene, CDR1 is SQVTM and CDR2 is ANQGSEA. This CDR3 comprises 12 residues. The CDR3 spells CSATAGFYEQYF. CDR3 bases: TGCAGCGCCACGGCGGGTTTCTACGAGCAGTACTTC.

V is TRBV6-5 and J is TRBJ1-2, with 9 bases that match TRBD1. With 6 bases clipped from V and 4 bases from J, the junction kept 6 bases outside the gene matches. The CDR3 extends over 14 amino acids. Germline-derived CDR1 and CDR2 are MNHEY and SVGAGI. The CDR3 DNA is TGTGCCAGCAGCCGGGGACAGGGATCCTATGGCTACACCTTC. Translating gives CASSRGQGSYGYTF.

The J gene is TRBJ1-4, the V gene TRBV5-1, with 9 positions matching TRBD1. The V segment lost 4 bases and the J segment 8 bases; nucleotides outside the gene matches: 12. Germline V gene data show CDR1 as SGHRS and CDR2 as YFSETQ. The CDR3 spans 16 residues. CDR3 sequence (DNA): TGCGCCAGCAGCCCGGGGACCGGGACAGGGAAAGAAAAACTGTTTTTT. Translated, it gives CASSPGTGTGKEKLFF.

The J gene is TRBJ2-5, the V gene TRBV5-4; possible D gene TRBD2, 7 bases. The CDR3 length is 14 residues. V was trimmed by 0 bases and J by 4 bases, leaving 10 bases between them. The germline CDR1 and CDR2 sequences are SGHNT and YYREEE (reference sequence). The CDR3 protein is CASSLVGGGETQYF. The CDR3 region has the DNA TGTGCCAGCAGCTTGGTAGGGGGGGGAGAGACCCAGTACTTC.

The V gene is TRBV3-1 (or the pseudogene TRBV3-2), the J gene TRBJ1-4, with a possible D match to TRBD1 (5 bases). V was pared by 1 base and J by 6 bases, with 18 bases between. This CDR3 region has 17 residues. Per germline, CDR1 LGHDT and CDR2 YNNKEL (reference sequence). The CDR3 bases are TGTGCCAGCAGCCAAGCTCCCACTCTCAGGGTTTATGAAAAACTGTTTTTT. This gives the protein CASSQAPTLRVYEKLFF.

The chain couples TRBV9 to TRBJ1-1; maybe TRBD1 (6 bases). The V gene lost 2 bases and the J gene lost 6 bases, with 20 bases spanning the gap. There are 16 residues in the CDR3. Germline-derived CDR1 and CDR2 are SGDLS and YYNGEE. CDR3: CASSVHREGGRAEAFF. In DNA form, the CDR3 reads TGTGCCAGCAGCGTGCATCGGGAGGGGGGAAGAGCTGAAGCTTTCTTT.

The CDR3 coding sequence is TGTGCCAGCTCACCCAGGGCGGCAGGGACTGAAGCTTTCTTT. As protein: CASSPRAAGTEAFF. This sequence joins TRBV18 and TRBJ1-1, with TRBD1 as a possible D gene (5 bases). The V and J ends lost 3 bases and 5 bases respectively, with 13 bases between them. Per germline, CDR1 KGHSH and CDR2 LQKENI. The CDR3 covers 14 residues.

V usage is TRBV5-6 and J usage is TRBJ1-1; 7 bases fit TRBD1. CDR1 is SGHDT, CDR2 YYEEEE, per germline. Losses at the gene ends were 0 bases for V and 1 base for J; bases not matched to a gene: 6. The CDR3 has 16 residues. CDR3 bases: TGTGCCAGCAGCTTGGCCGGTTGGACAGGGAACACTGAAGCTTTCTTT. Amino acid sequence: CASSLAGWTGNTEAFF.

V and J are TRBV27 and TRBJ2-7; D gene uncertain. The CDR3 spans 13 residues. Looked up from germline, CDR1 is MNHEY and CDR2 is SMNVEV (reference sequence). The V and J ends lost 5 bases and 6 bases respectively, with 14 bases between them. CDR3 nucleotides: TGTGCCAGCAGTCTGGGCCTCTCAGGCGAGCAGTACTTC. It codes for CASSLGLSGEQYF.

About this clone: The sample holds other DNA sequences that translate to the same CDR3. V gene TRBV9 combines with J gene TRBJ2-7, with 7 bases identical to TRBD2. There are 15 residues in the CDR3. Per the germline V gene, CDR1 is SGDLS and CDR2 is YYNGEE. J gave up 1 base and V 0 bases, and 4 bases lay outside the gene matches. The CDR3 spells CASSVGSSGSYEQYF. The CDR3 bases are TGTGCCAGCAGCGTAGGGTCTAGCGGATCCTACGAGCAGTACTTC. Using reference TRBV9 and TRBJ2-7 for the parts outside the CDR3, the full variable domain is DSGVTQTPKHLITATGQRVTLRCSPRSGDLSVYWYQQSLDQGLQFLIQYYNGEERAKGNILERFSAQQFPDLHSELNLSSLELGDSALYFCASSVGSSGSYEQYFGPGTRLTVT.

The CDR3 loop reads CASSRRRTNEKLFF. The CDR3 nucleotides read TGTGCCAGCAGCCGAAGGAGGACTAATGAAAAACTGTTTTTT. The gene calls are TRBV12-1 and TRBJ1-4. TRBV12-1 is listed as a pseudogene. CDR3 length: 14 amino acids.

This clone showed up just a few times. V and J are TRBV28 and TRBJ2-7; TRBD1 matches 9 bases. The ends lost 7 bases at V and 2 bases at J; junction bases unmatched: 9. The germline CDR1 and CDR2 sequences are MDHEN and SYDVKM. There are 15 residues in the CDR3. CDR3 DNA sequence: TGTGCCAGCAATAGGGGGACAGGGATACCCTACGAGCAGTACTTC. Translation: CASNRGTGIPYEQYF.

This rearrangement joins TRBV29-1 to TRBJ2-3; D possibly corresponds to TRBD1 (5 bases). CDR3 length: 13 residues. Trimming took 8 bases from V and 2 from J, leaving 14 bases between them. Looked up from germline, CDR1 is SQVTM and CDR2 is ANQGSEA. In DNA, the CDR3 is TGCAGCTCCAGGGAAATTTACACAGATACGCAGTATTTT. Amino acids: CSSREIYTDTQYF.

This chain links TRBV23-1 with TRBJ2-3; 9 bases map to TRBD1. TRBV23-1 is an ORF; its function is uncertain. Trimming removed 0 bases from V and 0 bases from J; junction bases left unmatched: 1. This CDR3 contains 16 residues. In DNA form, the CDR3 reads TGCGCCAGCAGTCAATCGGGACAGGGCAGCACAGATACGCAGTATTTT. Its protein product is CASSQSGQGSTDTQYF.

This clone was seen more than once but under ten times. This rearrangement joins TRBV28 to TRBJ1-5; 10 bases are shared with TRBD1. V was pared by 7 bases and J by 6 bases, with 9 bases of the junction left unmatched. The length of the CDR3 is 15 residues. CDR1 is MDHEN and CDR2 is SYDVKM in the germline V gene. The CDR3 DNA sequence: TGTGCCAGCAACCGACAGGGGGCAGGTGGTCAGCCCCAGCATTTT. This gives the protein CASNRQGAGGQPQHF.

The chain joins TRBV2 to TRBJ1-6; TRBD1 is a possible D gene (5 bases). Trimming shortened V by 4 bases and J by 8 bases, and 15 bases separated the two germline ends. Per the germline V gene, CDR1 is SNHLY and CDR2 is FYNNEI. This CDR3 spans 15 amino acids. CDR3 sequence (DNA): TGTGCCAGCAGTGGAACTCAGGGTGCCGATTCACCCCTCCACTTT. Translating gives CASSGTQGADSPLHF.

The V call is TRBV9, the J call TRBJ2-5; TRBD1 aligns across 7 bases. Germline V gene sequence: CDR1 SGDLS, CDR2 YYNGEE. The V gene end was trimmed by 4 bases and the J gene end by 1 base; junction bases not matched to a gene: 4. This CDR3 contains 14 residues. The DNA for the CDR3 is TGTGCCAGCAGCCCAGGGACAGCCCAAGAGACCCAGTACTTC. It yields the protein CASSPGTAQETQYF.

The rearrangement uses TRBV30 and TRBJ1-2; perhaps TRBD1 as D (5 bases). This CDR3 is built from 12 residues. V was pared by 3 bases and J by 2 bases, with 7 bases between. The germline gives CDR1 GTSNPN, CDR2 SVGIG (reference sequence). DNA for the CDR3: TGTGCCTGGAGCGGGGGGAACTATGGCTACACCTTC. This gives the protein CAWSGGNYGYTF.

The chain joins TRBV28 to TRBJ1-2, with 7 bases lining up with TRBD1. Germline lookup yields CDR1 MDHEN and CDR2 SYDVKM. The CDR3 has 17 residues. V shed 7 bases, J shed 0 bases, and the junction held 14 bases outside the gene matches. The CDR3: CASTPGGGAGTNYGYTF. The CDR3 DNA reads as TGTGCCAGCACCCCCGGAGGGGGCGCTGGGACTAACTATGGCTACACCTTC.

This clone was detected once. This rearrangement joins TRBV9 to TRBJ2-1; D might be TRBD1 (6 bases). The CDR3 consists of 16 residues. Germline CDR1 and CDR2: SGDLS and YYNGEE. Between the trimmed V and J ends, which lost 0 bases and 12 bases, there was a span of 22 bases. CDR3 in amino acids: CASSVEGGQIFRGQFF. In nucleotides, the CDR3 is TGTGCCAGCAGCGTAGAGGGTGGACAGATTTTTCGAGGGCAGTTCTTC.

The chain is built from TRBV6-4 and TRBJ1-1, with D tentatively TRBD1 (5 bases). Trimming stripped 6 bases from V and 10 bases from J, with 15 bases between. CDR1 is MRHNA, CDR2 SNTAGT, per germline. The CDR3 is 12 amino acids. The CDR3 nucleotides are TGTGCCAGCAGGGATACAGGTGGTCGAGCTTTCTTT. Its translation is CASRDTGGRAFF.

V and J are TRBV6-6 and TRBJ1-1; the match to TRBD1 covers 9 bases. The V gene's germline CDR1 is MNHNY and CDR2 SVGAGI (reference sequence). The CDR3 is made up of 14 amino acids. V lost 5 bases to trimming and J lost 4 bases; unmatched junction nucleotides: 5. The CDR3 loop reads CASSIATGGTEAFF. Written as DNA, the CDR3 is TGTGCCAGCAGTATAGCGACAGGGGGCACTGAAGCTTTCTTT.